This TCR beta chain stems from a study of blood T cell repertoires in COVID-19. Study summary: Italy, Spain and the United States were the sources of the convalescent and acute COVID-19 samples. T cells, B-cell-depleted T cells, or PBMCs provided the cDNA or gDNA that served as material.

Authors' analysis steps: For nucleated cells, counts were estimated from reference gene primer amplification. TCRdb's copy holds only in-frame clones and misses some; the assay was immunoSEQ multiplex PCR. The DNA gave D and trimming, while V, J and clone size come from that table. The data show 380,000 or so clones, 70% to 90% seen once. V was clipped by 5 bases and J by 5 bases; unmatched bases: 9. The CDR3 consists of 15 residues. Per germline, CDR1 SGHTA and CDR2 FQGNSA. V is TRBV7-2 and J is TRBJ2-7; 10 nucleotides match TRBD1. The specimen was peripheral blood. The TCR originated in a man aged 40-55 years with acute or convalescent COVID-19. CDR3 in amino acids: CASSHPTGTGDEQYF. CDR3 DNA: TGTGCCAGCAGCCACCCTACCGGGACAGGGGACGAGCAGTACTTC.